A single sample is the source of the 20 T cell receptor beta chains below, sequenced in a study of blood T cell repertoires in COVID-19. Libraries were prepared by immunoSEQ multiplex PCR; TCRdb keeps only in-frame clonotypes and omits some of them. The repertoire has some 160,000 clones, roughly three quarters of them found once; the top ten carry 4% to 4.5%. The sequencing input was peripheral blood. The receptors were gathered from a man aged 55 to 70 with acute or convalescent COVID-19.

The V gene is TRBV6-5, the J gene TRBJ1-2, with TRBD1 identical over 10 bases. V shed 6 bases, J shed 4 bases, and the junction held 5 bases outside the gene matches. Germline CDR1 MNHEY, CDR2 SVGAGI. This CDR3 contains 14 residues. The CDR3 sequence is CASRGQGRSYGYTF. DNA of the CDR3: TGTGCCAGCAGGGGACAGGGGAGAAGCTATGGCTACACCTTC.

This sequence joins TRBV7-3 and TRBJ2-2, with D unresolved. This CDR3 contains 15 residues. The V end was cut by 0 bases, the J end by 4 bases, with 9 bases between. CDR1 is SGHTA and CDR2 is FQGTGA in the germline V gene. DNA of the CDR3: TGTGCCAGCAGCTTAACTAGCCTATCCACCGGGGAGCTGTTTTTT. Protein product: CASSLTSLSTGELFF.

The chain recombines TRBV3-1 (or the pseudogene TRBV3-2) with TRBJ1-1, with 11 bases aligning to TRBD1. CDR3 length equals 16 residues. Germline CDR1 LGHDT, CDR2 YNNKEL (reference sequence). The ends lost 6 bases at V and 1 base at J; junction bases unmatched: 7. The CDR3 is CASSRPGTGGNTEAFF. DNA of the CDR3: TGTGCCAGCAGTCGACCAGGGACAGGGGGGAACACTGAAGCTTTCTTT.

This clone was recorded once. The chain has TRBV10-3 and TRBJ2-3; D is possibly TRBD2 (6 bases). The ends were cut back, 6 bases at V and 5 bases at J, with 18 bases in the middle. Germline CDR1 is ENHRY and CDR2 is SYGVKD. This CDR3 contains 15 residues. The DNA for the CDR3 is TGTGCCATCAGGGACCTAGCGTTCCTGGGAGATACGCAGTATTTT. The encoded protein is CAIRDLAFLGDTQYF.

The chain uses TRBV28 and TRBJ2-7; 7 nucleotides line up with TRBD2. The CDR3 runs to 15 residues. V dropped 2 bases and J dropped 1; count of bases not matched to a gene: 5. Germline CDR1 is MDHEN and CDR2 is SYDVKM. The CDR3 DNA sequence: TGTGCCAGCAGTTTAAAGGCTAGCGGATCCTACGAGCAGTACTTC. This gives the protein CASSLKASGSYEQYF.

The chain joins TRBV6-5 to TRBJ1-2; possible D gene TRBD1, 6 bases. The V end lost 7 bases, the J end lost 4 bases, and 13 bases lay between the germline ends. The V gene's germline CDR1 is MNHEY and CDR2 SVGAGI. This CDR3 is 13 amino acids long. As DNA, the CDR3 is TGTGCCAGCACCAGGGGCGAAGGCTATGGCTACACCTTC. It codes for CASTRGEGYGYTF.

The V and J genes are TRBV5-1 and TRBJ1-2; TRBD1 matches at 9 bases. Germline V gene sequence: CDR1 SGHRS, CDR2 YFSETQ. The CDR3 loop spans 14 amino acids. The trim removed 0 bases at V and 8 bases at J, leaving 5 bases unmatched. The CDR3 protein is CASSLGDRVQGYTF. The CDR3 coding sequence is TGCGCCAGCAGCTTGGGGGACAGGGTTCAAGGCTACACCTTC.

The CDR3 DNA reads as TGTGCCAGCACAAGCGGTACCTACGAGCAGTACTTC. Translation gives CASTSGTYEQYF. The J gene is TRBJ2-7, the V gene TRBV28; D perhaps matches TRBD2 (5 bases). The germline V gene encodes CDR1 MDHEN and CDR2 SYDVKM. CDR3 length: 12 amino acids. Trimming shortened V by 7 bases and J by 2 bases, and 9 bases separated the two germline ends.

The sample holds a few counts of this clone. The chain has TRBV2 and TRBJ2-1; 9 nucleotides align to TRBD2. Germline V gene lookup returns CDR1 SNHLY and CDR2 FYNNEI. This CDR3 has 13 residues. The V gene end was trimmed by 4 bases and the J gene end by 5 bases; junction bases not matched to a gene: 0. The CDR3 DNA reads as TGTGCCAGCAGTGGACTAGCGGACAATGAGCAGTTCTTC. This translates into CASSGLADNEQFF.

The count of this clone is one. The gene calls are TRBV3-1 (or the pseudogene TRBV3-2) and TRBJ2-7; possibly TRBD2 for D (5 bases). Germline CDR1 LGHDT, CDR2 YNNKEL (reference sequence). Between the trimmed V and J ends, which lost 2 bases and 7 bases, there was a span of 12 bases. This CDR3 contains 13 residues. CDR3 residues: CASSQYGEQEQYF. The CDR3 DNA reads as TGTGCCAGCAGCCAATACGGGGAACAGGAGCAGTACTTC.

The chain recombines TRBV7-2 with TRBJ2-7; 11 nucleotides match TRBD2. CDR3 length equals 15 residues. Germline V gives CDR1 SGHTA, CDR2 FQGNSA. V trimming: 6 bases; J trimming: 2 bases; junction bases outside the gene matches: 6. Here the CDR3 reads CASRYSGRGPYEQYF. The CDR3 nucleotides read TGTGCCAGCAGGTATAGCGGGAGGGGACCCTACGAGCAGTACTTC.

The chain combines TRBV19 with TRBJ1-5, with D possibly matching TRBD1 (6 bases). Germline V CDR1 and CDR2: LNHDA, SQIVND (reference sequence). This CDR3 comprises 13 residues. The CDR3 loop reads CAAGDGGNQPQHF. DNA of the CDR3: TGTGCAGCAGGGGACGGGGGCAATCAGCCCCAGCATTTT.

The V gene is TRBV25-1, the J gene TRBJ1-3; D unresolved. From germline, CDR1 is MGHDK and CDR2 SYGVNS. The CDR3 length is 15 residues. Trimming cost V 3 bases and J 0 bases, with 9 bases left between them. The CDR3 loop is CASSDPSSSGNTIYF. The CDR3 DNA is TGTGCCAGCAGTGACCCGTCCAGCTCTGGAAACACCATATATTTT.

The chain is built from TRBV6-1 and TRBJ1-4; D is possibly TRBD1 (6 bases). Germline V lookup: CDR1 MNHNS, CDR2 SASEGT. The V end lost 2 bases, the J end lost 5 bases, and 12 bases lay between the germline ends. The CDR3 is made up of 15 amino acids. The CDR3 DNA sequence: TGTGCCAGCAGTGAAATGGGACACCGGAATGAAAAACTGTTTTTT. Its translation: CASSEMGHRNEKLFF.

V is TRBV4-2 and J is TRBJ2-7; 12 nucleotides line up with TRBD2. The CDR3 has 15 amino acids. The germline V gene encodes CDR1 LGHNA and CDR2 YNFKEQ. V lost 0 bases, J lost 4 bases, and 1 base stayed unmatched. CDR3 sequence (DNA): TGTGCCAGCAGCCAAGATCTAGCGGGAGGGTACGAGCAGTACTTC. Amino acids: CASSQDLAGGYEQYF.

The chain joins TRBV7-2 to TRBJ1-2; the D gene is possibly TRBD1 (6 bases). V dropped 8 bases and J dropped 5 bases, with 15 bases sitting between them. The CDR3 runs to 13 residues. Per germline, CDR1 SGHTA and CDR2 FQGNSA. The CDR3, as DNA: TGTGCCAGCTACCTGACAGGAATATATGGCTACACCTTC. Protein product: CASYLTGIYGYTF.

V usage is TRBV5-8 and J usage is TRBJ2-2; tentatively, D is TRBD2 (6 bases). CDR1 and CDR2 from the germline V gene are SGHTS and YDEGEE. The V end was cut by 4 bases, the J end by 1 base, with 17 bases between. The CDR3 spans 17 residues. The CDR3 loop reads CASSQGLQLVNTGELFF. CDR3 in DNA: TGTGCCAGCAGCCAGGGACTGCAACTCGTGAACACCGGGGAGCTGTTTTTT.

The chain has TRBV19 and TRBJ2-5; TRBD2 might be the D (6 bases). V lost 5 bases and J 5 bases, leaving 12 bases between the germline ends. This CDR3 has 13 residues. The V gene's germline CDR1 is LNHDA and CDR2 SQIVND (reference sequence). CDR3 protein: CASSRRAGETQYF. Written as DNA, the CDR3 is TGTGCCAGTAGTCGGAGGGCCGGGGAGACCCAGTACTTC. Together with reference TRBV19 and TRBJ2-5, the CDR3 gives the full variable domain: DGGITQSPKYLFRKEGQNVTLSCEQNLNHDAMYWYRQDPGQGLRLIYYSQIVNDFQKGDIAEGYSVSREKKESFPLTVTSAQKNPTAFYLCASSRRAGETQYFGPGTRLLVL.

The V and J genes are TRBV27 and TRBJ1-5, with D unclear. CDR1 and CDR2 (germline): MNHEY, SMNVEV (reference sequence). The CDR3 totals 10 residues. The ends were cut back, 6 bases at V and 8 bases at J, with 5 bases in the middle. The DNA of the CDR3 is TGTGCCAGCAGGTTTAAGCCCCAGCATTTT. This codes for CASRFKPQHF.

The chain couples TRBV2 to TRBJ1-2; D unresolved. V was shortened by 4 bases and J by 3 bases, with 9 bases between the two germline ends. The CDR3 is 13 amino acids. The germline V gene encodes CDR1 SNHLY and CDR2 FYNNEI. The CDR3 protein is CASSGGIYYGYTF. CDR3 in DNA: TGTGCCAGCAGTGGCGGGATTTACTATGGCTACACCTTC.